This T cell receptor beta chain was captured by sequencing in a study of blood T cell repertoires in COVID-19. V was pared by 2 bases and J by 7 bases, with 14 bases between. The length of the CDR3 is 15 residues. Germline values: CDR1 SNHLY, CDR2 FYNNEI. Only in-frame clones appear in the TCRdb table, and some are missing; sequencing was by immunoSEQ multiplex PCR. The data hold approximately 80,000 clones, with around 76% observed a single time. This receptor was identified in a man in his 70s with active or convalescent COVID-19. The rearrangement joins TRBV2 to TRBJ2-2; D is uncertain. Sequencing was performed on peripheral blood. For the CDR3, the DNA is TGTGCCAGCAGTGAATCCCGATTGGAGAACGGGGAGCTGTTTTTT. This encodes CASSESRLENGELFF.